This section outlines one TCR beta chain sequence together with its context. The target antigen is unknown. This entry belongs to a study of T-cell memory formation after mild COVID-19. Turning to the study itself: Largely, the TCR clusters proved donor specific. Findings of the study overall: Pre-infection memory held some responding clones, suggesting pre-existing cross-reactive T cells responded. For second-wave clones that peaked at day 37, SARS-CoV-2 specificity went unverified.

5'RACE with constant-segment primers built TCRalpha and TCRbeta cDNA libraries with UMIs. TCRdb analysed the 5' RACE reads with MiXCR anew, one entry per CDR3 protein. Among roughly 300,000 distinct CDR3 sequences listed, over 7% were seen once. Germline V gives CDR1 LNHNV, CDR2 YYDKDF (reference sequence). The CDR3 spans 12 residues. Trimming cost V 1 base and J 2 bases, with 3 bases left between them. The sample was PBMCs or a T cell subset sorted from them (not recorded which). V is TRBV15 and J is TRBJ2-7; D gene uncertain. The receptor's source is a young man who had mild COVID-19 (a few samples of this study predate the infection). Cell type and time point are not known. The CDR3 DNA reads TGTGCCACCAGCAGAGCGGCCTACGAGCAGTACTTC. The encoded protein is CATSRAAYEQYF.